A single sample is the source of the 23 T cell receptor beta chains below, sequenced in a study of beta chain features in type 1 diabetes. Study results and limitations: Researchers report that Type 1 diabetes patients had moderately but significantly shorter TCRB CDR3s across all four CD4+ subsets.

Expressed TCRB transcripts were sequenced because the isolated RNA had all been reverse transcribed beforehand. TCRdb's table, derived via immunoSEQ multiplex PCR, lists solely in-frame clones and lacks some. The sample records 600,000 to 700,000 clones, around 15% being singletons. For these receptors, no antigen is known. What was sequenced was naive CD4+ T cells from blood. Receptors were obtained from a man aged 18 to 29 with type 1 diabetes.

This clone was found a few times. J is TRBJ2-5 and V is TRBV7-9, with D perhaps TRBD1 or TRBD2 (5 bases each). This CDR3 has 15 amino acids. From germline, CDR1 is SEHNR and CDR2 FQNEAQ (reference sequence). The V and J ends lost 5 bases and 2 bases respectively, with 15 bases between them. The CDR3: CASSPLGEPQETQYF. CDR3 DNA sequence: TGTGCCAGCAGCCCCCTAGGGGAGCCACAAGAGACCCAGTACTTC.

The V gene is TRBV6-1, the J gene TRBJ2-1, with D possibly TRBD1 on 5 matching bases. Germline CDR1 is MNHNS and CDR2 is SASEGT. This CDR3 spans 13 amino acids. Trimming cost V 1 base and J 5 bases, with 6 bases left between them. The CDR3 sequence: CASSEVQDNEQFF. The CDR3 nucleotides are TGTGCCAGCAGTGAAGTACAGGACAATGAGCAGTTCTTC.

The table lists this clone with a few counts. This chain connects TRBV10-3 to TRBJ1-5; no definite D call. This CDR3 region has 12 residues. V was pared by 11 bases and J by 0 bases, with 8 bases between. The germline V gene encodes CDR1 ENHRY and CDR2 SYGVKD. CDR3 residues: CACGSSNQPQHF. CDR3 bases: TGTGCCTGTGGCAGTAGCAATCAGCCCCAGCATTTT.

This clone was seen a handful of times. The chain links TRBV5-4 to TRBJ2-1; no clear D. The V end lost 0 bases, the J end lost 5 bases, and 3 bases lay between the germline ends. This CDR3 comprises 12 residues. The germline gives CDR1 SGHNT, CDR2 YYREEE (reference sequence). The CDR3 DNA is TGTGCCAGCAGCTTGGACCACAATGAGCAGTTCTTC. Residues: CASSLDHNEQFF.

J is TRBJ2-5 and V is TRBV11-2; D may be TRBD2 (6 bases). The CDR3 covers 13 residues. The germline gives CDR1 SGHAT, CDR2 FQNNGV. The V end was cut by 5 bases, the J end by 1 base, with 8 bases between. Written as DNA, the CDR3 is TGTGCCAGCAGCCGGGGACTCCAAGAGACCCAGTACTTC. Translated, it gives CASSRGLQETQYF.

For this clone: The sample contains more than one DNA sequence encoding this CDR3. V is TRBV28 and J is TRBJ1-2; no clear D. The CDR3 totals 11 residues. Germline lookup yields CDR1 MDHEN and CDR2 SYDVKM. V lost 5 bases and J lost 8, with 9 bases in between. The CDR3 protein is CASSIQNGYTF. The CDR3 DNA follows: TGTGCCAGCAGTATCCAGAACGGCTACACCTTC.

This clone was counted between two and nine times. This chain joins TRBV5-1 and TRBJ1-2; D remains ambiguous. The ends were cut back, 5 bases at V and 4 bases at J, with 9 bases in the middle. The CDR3 has 12 amino acids. Germline V lookup: CDR1 SGHRS, CDR2 YFSETQ. CDR3 sequence: CASSDVLYGYTF. The DNA of the CDR3 is TGCGCCAGCAGTGATGTTCTCTATGGCTACACCTTC.

This clone was found a few times. This sample includes further DNA sequences coding for the same CDR3. The chain links TRBV7-9 to TRBJ2-7; tentative D call: TRBD1 (6 bases). Trimming removed 0 bases from V and 3 bases from J, with 9 bases in between. The CDR3 is 14 amino acids. Germline CDR1 reads SEHNR; CDR2 reads FQNEAQ (reference sequence). CDR3 sequence: CASSLAGTSYEQYF. CDR3 in DNA: TGTGCCAGCAGCTTAGCGGGGACAAGCTACGAGCAGTACTTC. The entire variable domain, with the rest obtained from reference TRBV7-9 and TRBJ2-7, is as follows: DTGVSQNPRHKITKRGQNVTFRCDPISEHNRLYWYRQTLGQGPEFLTYFQNEAQLEKSRLLSDRFSAERPKGSFSTLEIQRTEQGDSAMYLCASSLAGTSYEQYFGPGTRLTVT.

This clone was counted a few times. J is TRBJ1-1 and V is TRBV7-9; the D is unclear. CDR1 is SEHNR, CDR2 FQNEAQ, per germline (reference sequence). Trimming stripped 7 bases from V and 5 bases from J, with 14 bases between. The CDR3 runs to 13 residues. The CDR3 loop is CASKDWGVTEAFF. The CDR3 coding sequence is TGTGCCAGCAAGGATTGGGGAGTTACTGAAGCTTTCTTT.

In its sample, this clone was seen a few times. This chain uses TRBV2 with TRBJ2-6; D gene uncertain. Germline V lookup: CDR1 SNHLY, CDR2 FYNNEI. Trimming stripped 2 bases from V and 4 bases from J, with 9 bases between. The CDR3 contains 15 residues. The chain's CDR3 is CASSEMGSGANVLTF. The CDR3 DNA reads TGTGCCAGCAGTGAAATGGGTTCAGGGGCCAACGTCCTGACTTTC.

J is TRBJ2-7 and V is TRBV29-1, with D unclear. V was trimmed by 4 bases and J by 2 bases, leaving 21 bases between them. This CDR3 is built from 16 residues. Germline-derived CDR1 and CDR2 are SQVTM and ANQGSEA. CDR3 DNA sequence: TGCAGCGTTGCGAACTATAAGGGTATTCGGGCCTACGAGCAGTACTTC. As protein: CSVANYKGIRAYEQYF.

This clone was recorded a few times. V gene TRBV18 combines with J gene TRBJ2-7; TRBD1 matches 9 bases. The trim removed 4 bases at V and 2 bases at J, leaving 6 bases unmatched. This CDR3 is built from 15 residues. Per germline, CDR1 KGHSH and CDR2 LQKENI. CDR3 nucleotide sequence: TGTGCCAGCTCACACAGGACAGGGGACCCCTACGAGCAGTACTTC. Amino acid sequence: CASSHRTGDPYEQYF.

This chain joins TRBV9 and TRBJ2-5; D might be TRBD2 (6 bases). The V end was cut by 0 bases, the J end by 5 bases, with 17 bases between. CDR3 size: 16 residues. Germline V gene data show CDR1 as SGDLS and CDR2 as YYNGEE. The CDR3 nucleotides read TGTGCCAGCAGCGTAGGAGTGGGGGGAGTCCAGGAGACCCAGTACTTC. Translation gives CASSVGVGGVQETQYF.

This clone was recorded a few times. The V call is TRBV13, the J call TRBJ1-6; tentative D call: TRBD1 (5 bases). The V gene lost 6 bases and the J gene lost 5 bases, with 17 bases spanning the gap. This CDR3 is 16 amino acids long. From germline, CDR1 is PRHDT and CDR2 FYEKMQ (reference sequence). The CDR3 loop is CASSLAWGGNNSPLHF. The CDR3 bases are TGTGCCAGCAGTCTAGCGTGGGGGGGAAATAATTCACCCCTCCACTTT. Drawing the rest from reference TRBV13 and TRBJ1-6, the complete variable domain is AAGVIQSPRHLIKEKRETATLKCYPIPRHDTVYWYQQGPGQDPQFLISFYEKMQSDKGSIPDRFSAQQFSDYHSELNMSSLELGDSALYFCASSLAWGGNNSPLHFGNGTRLTVT.

The rearrangement links TRBV30 to TRBJ2-7; possibly TRBD2 for D (6 bases). This CDR3 region has 12 residues. The germline V gene has CDR1 GTSNPN and CDR2 SVGIG (reference sequence). V lost 4 bases and J lost 5, with 12 bases in between. The CDR3: CAWTAAGHEQYF. Here the CDR3 DNA reads TGTGCCTGGACCGCCGCGGGGCACGAGCAGTACTTC.

The chain is built from TRBV5-4 and TRBJ2-1; 8 bases map to TRBD1. Germline CDR1 and CDR2: SGHNT and YYREEE (reference sequence). V gave up 0 bases and J gave up 2 bases; unmatched junction bases: 13. The CDR3 runs to 19 residues. The DNA of the CDR3 is TGTGCCAGCAGCTTGGGTGCAGGGGGCTGGCCACAGGCCTACAATGAGCAGTTCTTC. Encoded protein: CASSLGAGGWPQAYNEQFF.

In this sample, this clone turned up a few times. The chain combines TRBV5-1 with TRBJ2-1, with 8 bases matching TRBD1. The CDR3 spans 19 residues. Germline V lookup: CDR1 SGHRS, CDR2 YFSETQ. V trimming: 0 bases; J trimming: 0 bases; junction bases outside the gene matches: 11. CDR3 sequence (DNA): TGCGCCAGCAGCTTGGGCGAGAGTCGGACAGGGATCTCCTACAATGAGCAGTTCTTC. Protein: CASSLGESRTGISYNEQFF.

The chain carries TRBV9 and TRBJ1-2; D perhaps matches TRBD1 (5 bases). Per the germline V gene, CDR1 is SGDLS and CDR2 is YYNGEE. This CDR3 has 14 residues. With 0 bases removed from V and 6 bases from J, the gap between germline ends came to 12 bases. CDR3 sequence reads: CASSVEHRPHGYTF. The DNA for the CDR3 is TGTGCCAGCAGCGTAGAGCACAGGCCCCATGGCTACACCTTC.

This clone was counted only a few times. This sample also contains other DNA sequences that code for the same CDR3. The CDR3 bases are TGTGCCATCAGTGAGTCGACAGGTACCTACGAGCAGTACTTC. Amino acid sequence: CAISESTGTYEQYF. The chain carries TRBV10-3 and TRBJ2-7, with TRBD1 as a possible D gene (6 bases). Looked up from germline, CDR1 is ENHRY and CDR2 is SYGVKD. Between the trimmed V and J ends, which lost 0 bases and 2 bases, there was a span of 8 bases. The CDR3 runs to 14 residues.

The J gene is TRBJ2-5, the V gene TRBV5-6; 11 bases are a match to TRBD1. CDR3 length: 15 residues. The germline V gene encodes CDR1 SGHDT and CDR2 YYEEEE. The J segment lost 5 bases and the V segment lost 4 bases, leaving 7 bases of the junction unmatched. CDR3 residues: CASSAGQGARETQYF. In nucleotides, the CDR3 is TGTGCCAGCAGCGCCGGACAGGGGGCGCGGGAGACCCAGTACTTC.

This sequence joins TRBV2 and TRBJ1-1; TRBD1 is a possible D gene (6 bases). The CDR3 loop spans 13 amino acids. The V end was cut by 9 bases, the J end by 0 bases, with 11 bases between. Germline V gene data show CDR1 as SNHLY and CDR2 as FYNNEI. This CDR3 reads CASGTSMNTEAFF. Here the CDR3 DNA reads TGTGCCAGTGGGACATCCATGAACACTGAAGCTTTCTTT.

The genes are TRBV9 and TRBJ2-3, with TRBD2 matching 13 bases. The CDR3 runs to 23 residues. The J segment lost 3 bases and the V segment lost 3 bases, leaving 25 bases of the junction unmatched. Per germline, CDR1 SGDLS and CDR2 YYNGEE. The CDR3 nucleotides read TGTGCCAGCAGCGCCCACAAAGGGGGGGCGACGGGACTAGCGGGGCGCCGGACAGATACGCAGTATTTT. Translated: CASSAHKGGATGLAGRRTDTQYF. Full variable domain (missing parts from reference TRBV9 and TRBJ2-3): DSGVTQTPKHLITATGQRVTLRCSPRSGDLSVYWYQQSLDQGLQFLIQYYNGEERAKGNILERFSAQQFPDLHSELNLSSLELGDSALYFCASSAHKGGATGLAGRRTDTQYFGPGTRLTVL.

The chain links TRBV4-1 to TRBJ2-1; D gene unclear. CDR3 length: 14 residues. CDR1 is MGHRA, CDR2 YSYEKL, per germline. V was cut by 0 bases and J by 4 bases, with 7 bases left in between. The CDR3 reads CASSQEGSYNEQFF. Here the CDR3 DNA reads TGCGCCAGCAGCCAAGAGGGCAGTTACAATGAGCAGTTCTTC.